The sequence of this T cell receptor (beta chain) was determined in a study of blood T cell repertoires in COVID-19. Study-level information: Collection of acute and convalescent COVID-19 samples took place in the United States, Italy and Spain. T cells, B-cell-depleted T cells, or PBMCs supplied cDNA or gDNA.

Germline-derived CDR1 and CDR2 are MNHNY and SVGAGI (reference sequence). Deletions cut 5 bases from V and 8 bases from J, with 21 bases between. The CDR3 is 15 residues long. Under the authors' procedure: Quantification of nucleated cells was approximated via reference gene primer amplification. Profiling relied on immunoSEQ multiplex PCR, and the TCRdb table lists in-frame clones only, not all of them. Clone size and the V and J calls come from that table; the DNA yielded D and trimming. The sample carries about 120,000 clones, 81% recorded once. The sequenced material came from peripheral blood. This chain links TRBV6-6 with TRBJ1-2, with D maybe TRBD1 (5 bases). The sequence derives from a man aged 45-60 years with acute or convalescent COVID-19. Here the CDR3 DNA reads TGTGCCAGCAGTGACCGAGTCAGGGAGGCCGGGGGCTACACCTTC. Translating it yields CASSDRVREAGGYTF.